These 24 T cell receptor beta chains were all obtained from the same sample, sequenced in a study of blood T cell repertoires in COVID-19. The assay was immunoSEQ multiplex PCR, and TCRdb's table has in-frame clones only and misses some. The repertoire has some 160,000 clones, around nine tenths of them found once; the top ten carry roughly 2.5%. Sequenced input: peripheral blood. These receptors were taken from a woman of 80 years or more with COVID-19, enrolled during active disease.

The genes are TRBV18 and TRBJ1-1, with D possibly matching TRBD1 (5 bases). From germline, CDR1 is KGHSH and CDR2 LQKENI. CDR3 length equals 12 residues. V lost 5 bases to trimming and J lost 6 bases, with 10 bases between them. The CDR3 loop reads CASSAQGAEAFF. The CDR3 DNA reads TGTGCCAGCTCAGCTCAGGGCGCTGAAGCTTTCTTT. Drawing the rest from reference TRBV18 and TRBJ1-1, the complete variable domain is NAGVMQNPRHLVRRRGQEARLRCSPMKGHSHVYWYRQLPEEGLKFMVYLQKENIIDESGMPKERFSAEFPKEGPSILRIQQVVRGDSAAYFCASSAQGAEAFFGQGTRLTVV.

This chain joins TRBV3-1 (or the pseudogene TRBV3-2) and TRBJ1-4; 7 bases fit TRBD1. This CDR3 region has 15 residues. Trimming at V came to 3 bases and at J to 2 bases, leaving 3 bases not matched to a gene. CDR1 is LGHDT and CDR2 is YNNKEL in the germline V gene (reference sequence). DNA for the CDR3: TGTGCCAGCAGCCACAAGGGGGCGACTAATGAAAAACTGTTTTTT. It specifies CASSHKGATNEKLFF.

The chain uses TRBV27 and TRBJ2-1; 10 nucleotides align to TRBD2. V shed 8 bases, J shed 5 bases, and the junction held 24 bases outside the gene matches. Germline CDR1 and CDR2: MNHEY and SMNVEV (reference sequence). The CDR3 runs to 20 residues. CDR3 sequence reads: CASRLSSGRGTNDLNNEQFF. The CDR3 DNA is TGTGCCAGCCGCCTCTCGAGCGGGAGGGGAACTAACGACTTGAACAATGAGCAGTTCTTC.

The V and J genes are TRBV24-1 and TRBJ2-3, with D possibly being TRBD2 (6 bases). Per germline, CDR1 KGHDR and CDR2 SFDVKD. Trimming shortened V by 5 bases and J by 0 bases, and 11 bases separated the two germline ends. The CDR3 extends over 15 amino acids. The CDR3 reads CATSGRGISTDTQYF. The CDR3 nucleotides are TGTGCCACCAGTGGTCGGGGGATCAGCACAGATACGCAGTATTTT.

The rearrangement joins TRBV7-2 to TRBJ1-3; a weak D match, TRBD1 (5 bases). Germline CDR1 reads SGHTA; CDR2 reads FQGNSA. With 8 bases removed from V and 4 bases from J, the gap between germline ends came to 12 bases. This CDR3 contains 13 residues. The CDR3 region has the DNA TGTGCCAGCGGCGGGGGTGTGGGAAACACCATATATTTT. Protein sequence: CASGGGVGNTIYF.

DNA for the CDR3: TGTGCCAGCAGCCCGACGACAGGGCAAGAGACCCAGTACTTC. Encoded protein: CASSPTTGQETQYF. The V gene is TRBV9, the J gene TRBJ2-5; TRBD1 matches at 7 bases. Germline assignment: CDR1 SGDLS and CDR2 YYNGEE. This CDR3 is 14 amino acids long. Losses at the gene ends were 4 bases for V and 2 bases for J; bases not matched to a gene: 5.

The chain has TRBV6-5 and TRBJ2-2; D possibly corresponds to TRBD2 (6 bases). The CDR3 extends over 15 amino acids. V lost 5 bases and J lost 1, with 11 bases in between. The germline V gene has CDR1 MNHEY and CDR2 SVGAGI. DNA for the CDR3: TGTGCCAGCAGTCTCAACGGGGGGAACACCGGGGAGCTGTTTTTT. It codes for CASSLNGGNTGELFF.

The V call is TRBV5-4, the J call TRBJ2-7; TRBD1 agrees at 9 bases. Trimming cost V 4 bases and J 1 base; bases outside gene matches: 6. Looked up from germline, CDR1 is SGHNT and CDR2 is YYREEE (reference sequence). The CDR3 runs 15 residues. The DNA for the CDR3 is TGTGCCAGCAGCCGCACCGGGACAGGGTCCTACGAGCAGTACTTC. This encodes CASSRTGTGSYEQYF.

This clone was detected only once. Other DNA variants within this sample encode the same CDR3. For the CDR3, the DNA is TGTGCCAGCAGTTTAACAGGGCAGTACACTGAAGCTTTCTTT. Translating it yields CASSLTGQYTEAFF. J is TRBJ1-1 and V is TRBV28, with D possibly TRBD1 on 6 matching bases. Germline-derived CDR1 and CDR2 are MDHEN and SYDVKM. V was pared by 2 bases and J by 3 bases, with 10 bases between. This CDR3 region has 14 residues.

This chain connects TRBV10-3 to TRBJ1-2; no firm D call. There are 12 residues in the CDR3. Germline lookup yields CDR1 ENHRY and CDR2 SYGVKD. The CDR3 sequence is CASGIVVGGYTF. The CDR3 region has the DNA TGTGCTTCCGGTATCGTGGTTGGTGGCTACACCTTC.

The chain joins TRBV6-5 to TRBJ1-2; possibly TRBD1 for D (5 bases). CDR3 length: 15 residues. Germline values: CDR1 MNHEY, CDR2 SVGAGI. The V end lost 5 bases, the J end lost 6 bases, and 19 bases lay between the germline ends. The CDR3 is CASSRQGFREDGYTF. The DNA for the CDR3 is TGTGCCAGCAGTAGGCAGGGCTTTCGGGAGGATGGCTACACCTTC.

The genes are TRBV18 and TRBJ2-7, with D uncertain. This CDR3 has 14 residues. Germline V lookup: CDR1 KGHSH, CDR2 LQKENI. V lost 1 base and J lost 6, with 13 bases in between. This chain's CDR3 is CASSPRGADGEQYF. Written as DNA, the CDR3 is TGTGCCAGCTCACCACGAGGAGCCGATGGCGAGCAGTACTTC.

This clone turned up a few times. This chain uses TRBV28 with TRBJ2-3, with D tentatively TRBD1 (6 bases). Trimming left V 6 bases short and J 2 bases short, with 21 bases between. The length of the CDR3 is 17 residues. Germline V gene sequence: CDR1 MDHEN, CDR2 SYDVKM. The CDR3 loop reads CASRPSSGGGFTDTQYF. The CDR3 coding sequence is TGTGCCAGCAGACCTTCCTCTGGGGGCGGATTCACAGATACGCAGTATTTT.

The CDR3 DNA reads TGTGCCAGCAGCCAAGGGGGCCTCACTAGCGGGGGCGAGCAGTACTTC. Residues: CASSQGGLTSGGEQYF. The chain employs TRBV3-1 (or the pseudogene TRBV3-2) and TRBJ2-7; TRBD2 matches at 11 bases. The CDR3 runs 16 residues. Germline trimming cut 1 base from V and 6 bases from J; bases unmatched to any gene: 8. The V gene's germline CDR1 is LGHDT and CDR2 YNNKEL (reference sequence).

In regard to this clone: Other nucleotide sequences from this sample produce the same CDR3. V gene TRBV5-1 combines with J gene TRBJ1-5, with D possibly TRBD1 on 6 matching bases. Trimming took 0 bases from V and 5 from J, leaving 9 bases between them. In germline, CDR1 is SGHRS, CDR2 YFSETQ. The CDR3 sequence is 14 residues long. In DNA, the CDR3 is TGCGCCAGCAGCTTGGGGGGGCTCGATCAGCCCCAGCATTTT. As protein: CASSLGGLDQPQHF.

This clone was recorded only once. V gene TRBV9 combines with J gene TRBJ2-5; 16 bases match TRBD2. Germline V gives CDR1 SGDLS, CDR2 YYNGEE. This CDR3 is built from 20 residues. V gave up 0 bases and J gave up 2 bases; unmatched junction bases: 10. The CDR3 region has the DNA TGTGCCAGCAGCGTAGACGGGACTAGCGGGAGGGCAAACCCACAAGAGACCCAGTACTTC. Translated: CASSVDGTSGRANPQETQYF.

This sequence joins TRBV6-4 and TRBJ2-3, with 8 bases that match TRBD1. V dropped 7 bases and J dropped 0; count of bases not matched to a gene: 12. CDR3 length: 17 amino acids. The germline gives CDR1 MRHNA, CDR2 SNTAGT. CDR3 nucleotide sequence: TGTGCCAGCACCAGGACAGGGATTATTGCTAGCACAGATACGCAGTATTTT. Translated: CASTRTGIIASTDTQYF.

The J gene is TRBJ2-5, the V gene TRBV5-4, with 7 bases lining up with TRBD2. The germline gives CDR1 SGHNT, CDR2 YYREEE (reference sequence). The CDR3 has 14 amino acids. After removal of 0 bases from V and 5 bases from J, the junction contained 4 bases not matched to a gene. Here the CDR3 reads CASSLGHGGETQYF. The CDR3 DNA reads TGTGCCAGCAGCTTGGGGCACGGGGGGGAGACCCAGTACTTC. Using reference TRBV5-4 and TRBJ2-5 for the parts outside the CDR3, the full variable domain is ETGVTQSPTHLIKTRGQQVTLRCSSQSGHNTVSWYQQALGQGPQFIFQYYREEENGRGNFPPRFSGLQFPNYSSELNVNALELDDSALYLCASSLGHGGETQYFGPGTRLLVL.

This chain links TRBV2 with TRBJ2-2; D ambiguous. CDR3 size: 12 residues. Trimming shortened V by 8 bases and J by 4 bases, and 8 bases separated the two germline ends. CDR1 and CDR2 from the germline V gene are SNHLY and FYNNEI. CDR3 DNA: TGTGCCAGCGTTTCGGGCACCGGGGAGCTGTTTTTT. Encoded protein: CASVSGTGELFF.

CDR3 protein: CASSIGQANYEQYF. CDR3 bases: TGTGCCAGTAGTATCGGACAGGCCAACTACGAGCAGTACTTC. This chain connects TRBV19 to TRBJ2-7, with TRBD1 matching over 7 bases. The trim removed 3 bases at V and 3 bases at J, leaving 5 bases unmatched. CDR3 size: 14 residues. Per germline, CDR1 LNHDA and CDR2 SQIVND (reference sequence). Looking up the rest from reference TRBV19 and TRBJ2-7 gives the full variable domain: DGGITQSPKYLFRKEGQNVTLSCEQNLNHDAMYWYRQDPGQGLRLIYYSQIVNDFQKGDIAEGYSVSREKKESFPLTVTSAQKNPTAFYLCASSIGQANYEQYFGPGTRLTVT.

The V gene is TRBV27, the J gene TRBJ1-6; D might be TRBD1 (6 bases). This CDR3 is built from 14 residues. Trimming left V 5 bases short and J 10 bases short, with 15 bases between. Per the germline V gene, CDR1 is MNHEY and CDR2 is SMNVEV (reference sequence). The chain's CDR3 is CASSIGGPGSPLHF. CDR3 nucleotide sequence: TGTGCCAGCAGTATCGGGGGGCCGGGCTCACCCCTCCACTTT.

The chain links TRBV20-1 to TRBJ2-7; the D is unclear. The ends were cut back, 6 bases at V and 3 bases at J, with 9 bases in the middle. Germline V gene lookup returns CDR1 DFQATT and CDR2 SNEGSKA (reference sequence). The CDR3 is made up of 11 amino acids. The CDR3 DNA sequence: TGCAGTGCGGGCTTTTACTACGAGCAGTACTTC. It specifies CSAGFYYEQYF.

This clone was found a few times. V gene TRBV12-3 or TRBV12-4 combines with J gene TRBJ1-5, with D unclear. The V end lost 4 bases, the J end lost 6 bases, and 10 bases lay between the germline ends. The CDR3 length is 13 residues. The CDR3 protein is CASSSGVGQPQHF. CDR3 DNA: TGTGCCAGCAGTTCGGGTGTGGGTCAGCCCCAGCATTTT.

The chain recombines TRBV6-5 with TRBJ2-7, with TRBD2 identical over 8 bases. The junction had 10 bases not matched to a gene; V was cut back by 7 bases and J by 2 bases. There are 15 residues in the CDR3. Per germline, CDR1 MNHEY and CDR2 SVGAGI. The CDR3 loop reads CASTPAGDQTYEQYF. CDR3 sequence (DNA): TGTGCCAGCACCCCAGCGGGAGATCAAACCTACGAGCAGTACTTC.